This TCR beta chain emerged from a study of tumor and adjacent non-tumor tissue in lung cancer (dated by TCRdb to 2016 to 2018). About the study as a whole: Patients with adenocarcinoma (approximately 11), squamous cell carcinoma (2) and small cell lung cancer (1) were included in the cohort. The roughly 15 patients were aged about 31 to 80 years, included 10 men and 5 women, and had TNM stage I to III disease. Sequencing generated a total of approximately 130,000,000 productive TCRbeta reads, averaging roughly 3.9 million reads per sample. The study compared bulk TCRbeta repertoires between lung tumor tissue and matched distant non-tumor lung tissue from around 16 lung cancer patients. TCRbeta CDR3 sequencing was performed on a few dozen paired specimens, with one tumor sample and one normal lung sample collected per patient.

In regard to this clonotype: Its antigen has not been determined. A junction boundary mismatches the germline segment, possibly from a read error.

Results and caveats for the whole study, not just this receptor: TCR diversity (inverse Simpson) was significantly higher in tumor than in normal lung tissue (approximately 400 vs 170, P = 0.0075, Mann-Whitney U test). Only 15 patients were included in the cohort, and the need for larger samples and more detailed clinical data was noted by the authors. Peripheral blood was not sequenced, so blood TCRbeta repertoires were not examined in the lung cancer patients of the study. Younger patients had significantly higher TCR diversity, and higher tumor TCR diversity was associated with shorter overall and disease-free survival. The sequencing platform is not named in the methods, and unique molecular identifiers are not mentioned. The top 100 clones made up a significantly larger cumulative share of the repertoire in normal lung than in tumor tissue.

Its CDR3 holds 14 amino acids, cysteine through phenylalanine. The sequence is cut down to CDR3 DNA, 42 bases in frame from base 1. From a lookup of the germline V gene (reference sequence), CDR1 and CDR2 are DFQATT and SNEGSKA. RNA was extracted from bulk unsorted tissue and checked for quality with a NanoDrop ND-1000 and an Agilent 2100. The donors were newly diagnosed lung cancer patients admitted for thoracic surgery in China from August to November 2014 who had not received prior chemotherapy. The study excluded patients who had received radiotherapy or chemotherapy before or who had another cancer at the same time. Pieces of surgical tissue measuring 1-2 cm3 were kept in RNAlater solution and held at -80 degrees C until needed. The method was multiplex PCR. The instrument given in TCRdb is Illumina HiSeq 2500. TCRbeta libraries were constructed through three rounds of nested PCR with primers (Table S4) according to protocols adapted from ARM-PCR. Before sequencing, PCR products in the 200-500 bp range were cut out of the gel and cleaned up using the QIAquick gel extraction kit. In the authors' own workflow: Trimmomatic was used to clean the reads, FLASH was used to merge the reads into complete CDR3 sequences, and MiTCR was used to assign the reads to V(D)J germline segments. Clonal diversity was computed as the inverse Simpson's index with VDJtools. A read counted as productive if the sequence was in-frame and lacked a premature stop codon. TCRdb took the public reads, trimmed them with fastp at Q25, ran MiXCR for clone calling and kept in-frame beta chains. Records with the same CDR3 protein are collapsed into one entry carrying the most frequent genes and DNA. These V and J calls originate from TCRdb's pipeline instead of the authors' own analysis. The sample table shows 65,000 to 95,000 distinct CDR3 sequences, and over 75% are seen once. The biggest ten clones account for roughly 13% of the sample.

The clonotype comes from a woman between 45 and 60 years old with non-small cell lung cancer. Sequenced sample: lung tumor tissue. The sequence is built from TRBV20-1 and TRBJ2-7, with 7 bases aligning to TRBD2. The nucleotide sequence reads TGCAATGCTAGGGAGAGACTAGCTGCTTACGAGCACTACTTC. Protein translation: CNARERLAAYEHYF.